This TCR beta chain was recovered during a study of shared clonotypes between healthy human individuals. General observations from the study: Around 4.9% of naive CD4 clonotypes were shared across four donors. Researchers found naive subsets generally carried larger estimated richness than memory subsets.

The CDR3 has 17 amino acids. V lost 5 bases to trimming and J lost 0 bases, with 17 bases between them. CDR1 and CDR2 (germline): MDHEN, SYDVKM. Only in-frame clones appear in the TCRdb table, and some are missing; sequencing was by immunoSEQ multiplex PCR. The sample carries about 2 million clones, over 85% recorded once. This clone is a singleton in its sample. Its antigen is as yet unknown. The sequence was obtained from a man between 18 and 29 years old in good health. Sequencing was carried out using naive CD4+ T cells sorted from blood. Subset described: CD45RA+ positively selected. The chain uses TRBV28 and TRBJ2-4, with D perhaps TRBD1 or TRBD2 (7 bases each). For the CDR3, the DNA is TGTGCCAGCAGTCTTCTCAGGGGGGGAGTAGCCAAAAACATTCAGTACTTC. It translates to CASSLLRGGVAKNIQYF.